This section outlines one TCR beta chain sequence together with its context. The data are from a study of human T cells and chemical hapten exposure. Individual cDNA molecules (in the library) carried attached unique molecular identifiers. As originally analysed: Individual samples carried between about 23,224 and 700,000 TCRs, with 85,000 to 100,000 as the median. MiXCR, run by TCRdb on the reads, gives a single entry per CDR3 protein. The V and J calls were not made by the authors but by TCRdb's processing. The sample includes around 120,000 distinct CDR3 sequences, less than 10% seen only once; the top ten take roughly 1.5%. Extraction yielded total RNA from whole blood (unfractionated). There are 15 residues in the CDR3. CDR1 is SQVTM, CDR2 ANQGSEA, per germline. Trimming pared 0 bases from V and 5 bases from J, leaving 14 bases between.

The chain couples TRBV29-1 to TRBJ2-1; D perhaps matches TRBD1 (6 bases). This TCR was recovered from a human donor in good health. Some clones in this sample may be carry-over from other donors' samples. Sequenced input: whole blood. CDR3 protein: CSVEEGAVQDNEQFF. The CDR3 DNA follows: TGCAGCGTTGAAGAGGGGGCTGTACAGGACAATGAGCAGTTCTTC.